The clone carrying this T cell receptor beta chain was observed a few times. Its antigen is still unknown. Purity exceeded 95% in all sorted populations. All of the isolated RNA was reverse transcribed, so expressed TCRB transcripts were sequenced. The data were produced by immunoSEQ multiplex PCR, yet TCRdb's version contains in-frame clones alone and is incomplete. Of 500,000 to 650,000 clones listed, around an eighth are singletons. This specimen belongs to a study of beta chain features in type 1 diabetes. V was clipped by 6 bases and J by 1 base, with 10 bases between them. The CDR3 spans 14 residues. Per germline, CDR1 MNHEY and CDR2 SMNVEV (reference sequence). Study findings and constraints: Researchers cautioned that cDNA sequencing could over-represent cells with high TCR expression. Patients and controls would be equally affected if PCR favored shorter templates. Among patients with Type 1 diabetes, TCRB CDR3s were moderately but significantly shorter in every one of the four CD4+ subsets.

This sequence originates from a man aged 30-40 years with type 1 diabetes. The rearrangement joins TRBV27 to TRBJ1-5; D gene unclear. Material for sequencing was naive CD4+ T cells from blood. The CDR3 DNA is TGTGCCAGCAGGAAGGGCCTGAGCAATCAGCCCCAGCATTTT. Translated: CASRKGLSNQPQHF.